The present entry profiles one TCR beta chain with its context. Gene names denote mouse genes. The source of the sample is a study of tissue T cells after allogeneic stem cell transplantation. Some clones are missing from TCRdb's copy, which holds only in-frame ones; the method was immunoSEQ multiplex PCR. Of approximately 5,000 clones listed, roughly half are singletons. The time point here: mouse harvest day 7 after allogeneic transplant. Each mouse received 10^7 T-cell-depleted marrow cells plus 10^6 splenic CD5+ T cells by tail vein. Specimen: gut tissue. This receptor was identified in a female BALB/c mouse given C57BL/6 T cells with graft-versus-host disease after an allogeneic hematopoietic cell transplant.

The sequenced part of the CDR3 DNA is TGTGCCAGCAGCTTCTACTGGGGGGAGAGTCAAAACACCTTGTAC. Its protein is CASSFYWGESQNTLY. The full CDR3 is CASSFYWGESQNTLYF. The chain uses TRBV3 and TRBJ2-4; 9 nucleotides line up with TRBD2. The DNA ends 1 residue before the CDR3 does, and the rest of the CDR3 is filled in from the germline J gene. The CDR3 has 16 residues. The J segment lost 0 bases and the V segment lost 3 bases, leaving 4 bases of the junction unmatched. Germline lookup yields CDR1 SNHLY and CDR2 FYNGKV (reference sequence).